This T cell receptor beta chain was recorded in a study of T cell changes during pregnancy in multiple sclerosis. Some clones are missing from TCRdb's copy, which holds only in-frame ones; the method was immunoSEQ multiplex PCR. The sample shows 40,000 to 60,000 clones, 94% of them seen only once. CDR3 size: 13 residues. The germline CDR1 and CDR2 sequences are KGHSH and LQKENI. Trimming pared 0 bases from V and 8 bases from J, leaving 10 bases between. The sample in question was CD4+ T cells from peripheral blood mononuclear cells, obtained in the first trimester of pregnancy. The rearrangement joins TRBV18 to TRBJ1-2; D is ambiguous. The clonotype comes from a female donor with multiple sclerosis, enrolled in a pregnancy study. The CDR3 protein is CASSPPPGGGYTF. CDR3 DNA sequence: TGTGCCAGCTCACCACCCCCCGGCGGCGGCTACACCTTC.